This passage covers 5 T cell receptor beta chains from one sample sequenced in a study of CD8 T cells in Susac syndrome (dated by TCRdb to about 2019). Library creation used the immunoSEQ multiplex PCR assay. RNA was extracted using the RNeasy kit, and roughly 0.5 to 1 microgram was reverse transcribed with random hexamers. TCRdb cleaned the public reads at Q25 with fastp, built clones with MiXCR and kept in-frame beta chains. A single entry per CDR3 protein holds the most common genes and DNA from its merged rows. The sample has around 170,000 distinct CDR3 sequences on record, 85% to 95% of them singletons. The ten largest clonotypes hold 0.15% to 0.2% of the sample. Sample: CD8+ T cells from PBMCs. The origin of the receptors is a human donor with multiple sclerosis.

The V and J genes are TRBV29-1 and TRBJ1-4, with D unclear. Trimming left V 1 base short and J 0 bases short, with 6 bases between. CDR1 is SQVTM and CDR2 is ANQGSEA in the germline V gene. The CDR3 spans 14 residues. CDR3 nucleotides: TGCAGCGTTGAAGTGGGGACAACTAATGAAAAACTGTTTTTT. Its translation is CSVEVGTTNEKLFF.

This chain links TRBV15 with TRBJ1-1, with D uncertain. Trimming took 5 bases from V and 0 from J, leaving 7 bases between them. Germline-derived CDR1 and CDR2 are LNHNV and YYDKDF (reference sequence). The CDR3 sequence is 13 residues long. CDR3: CATSGRMNTEAFF. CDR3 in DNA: TGTGCCACCAGCGGCAGAATGAACACTGAAGCTTTCTTT.

The chain's CDR3 is CASSLLWERSLEQYF. DNA of the CDR3: TGTGCCAGCAGTTTACTCTGGGAGAGGAGCCTGGAGCAGTACTTC. This chain uses TRBV12-3 or TRBV12-4 with TRBJ2-7; TRBD2 is a possible D gene (5 bases). CDR3 length: 15 residues. Trimming removed 2 bases at V and 7 bases at J, with 18 bases between.

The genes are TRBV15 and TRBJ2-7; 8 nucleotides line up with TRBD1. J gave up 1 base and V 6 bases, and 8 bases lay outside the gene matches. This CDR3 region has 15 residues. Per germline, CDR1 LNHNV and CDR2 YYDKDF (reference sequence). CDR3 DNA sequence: TGTGCCACCAGGCCGACAGGGGCATCATCCTACGAGCAGTACTTC. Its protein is CATRPTGASSYEQYF.

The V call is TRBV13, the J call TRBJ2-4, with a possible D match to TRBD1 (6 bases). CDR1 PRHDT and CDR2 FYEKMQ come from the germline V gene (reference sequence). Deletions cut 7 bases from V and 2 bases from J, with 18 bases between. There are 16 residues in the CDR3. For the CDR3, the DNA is TGTGCCAGCAACAACAGGGATTGGGGGACCAAAAACATTCAGTACTTC. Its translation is CASNNRDWGTKNIQYF.